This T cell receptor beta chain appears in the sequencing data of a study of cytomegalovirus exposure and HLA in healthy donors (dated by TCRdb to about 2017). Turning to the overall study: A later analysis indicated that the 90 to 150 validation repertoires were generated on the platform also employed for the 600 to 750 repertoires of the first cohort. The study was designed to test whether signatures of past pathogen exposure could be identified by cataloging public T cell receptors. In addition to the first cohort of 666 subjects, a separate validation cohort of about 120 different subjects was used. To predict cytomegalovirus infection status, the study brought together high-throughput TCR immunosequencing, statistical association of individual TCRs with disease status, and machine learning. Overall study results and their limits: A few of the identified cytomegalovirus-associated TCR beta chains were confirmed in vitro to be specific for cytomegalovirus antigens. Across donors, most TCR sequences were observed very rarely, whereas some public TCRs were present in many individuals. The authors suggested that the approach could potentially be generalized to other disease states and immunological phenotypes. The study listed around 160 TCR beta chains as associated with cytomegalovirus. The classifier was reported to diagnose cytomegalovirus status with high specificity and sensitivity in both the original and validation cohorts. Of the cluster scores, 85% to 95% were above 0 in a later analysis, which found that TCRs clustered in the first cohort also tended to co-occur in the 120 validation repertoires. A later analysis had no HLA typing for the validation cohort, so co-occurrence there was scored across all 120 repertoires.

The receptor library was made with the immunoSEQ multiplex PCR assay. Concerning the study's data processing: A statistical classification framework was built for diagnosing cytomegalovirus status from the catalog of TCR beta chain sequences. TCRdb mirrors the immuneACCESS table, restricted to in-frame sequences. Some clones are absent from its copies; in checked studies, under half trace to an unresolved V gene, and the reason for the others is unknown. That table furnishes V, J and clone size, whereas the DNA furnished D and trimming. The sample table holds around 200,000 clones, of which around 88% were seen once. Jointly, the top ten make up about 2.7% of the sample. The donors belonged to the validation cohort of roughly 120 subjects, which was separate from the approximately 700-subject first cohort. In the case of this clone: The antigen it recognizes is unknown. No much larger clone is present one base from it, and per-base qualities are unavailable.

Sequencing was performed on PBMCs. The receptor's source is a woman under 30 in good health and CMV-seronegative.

The DNA reads TGCGCCAGCAGCCAAGATAATGTCCGTGGGGCGAGGTTTAACATTCAGTACTTC. It is translated as CASSQDNVRGARFNIQYF. The receptor chain draws on TRBV4-1 and TRBJ2-4, and TRBD1 may be the D gene, going by 5 matching bases. The CDR3 contains 18 residues, cysteine and phenylalanine counted. The sequence is cut down to CDR3 DNA, 54 bases in frame from base 1. The CDR1 and CDR2 encoded by the germline V gene are MGHRA and YSYEKL. Relative to germline, V is 0 bases shorter and J is 7 bases shorter, with 22 bases between their ends.